This T cell receptor beta chain was recorded in a study of CD8+CD57+ T cells in acquired aplastic anemia. Patients chosen for sequencing had shown CD8+CD57+ cell expansion by flow cytometry. The CDR3 consists of 15 residues. After removal of 5 bases from V and 4 bases from J, the junction contained 8 bases not matched to a gene. The germline CDR1 and CDR2 sequences are SGHTA and FQGTGA. The use of genomic DNA as template underpinned the TCR beta VDJ and CDR3 profiling. MiXCR was run by TCRdb on the reads, yielding one entry per CDR3 protein. The table has some 170,000 distinct CDR3 sequences, 47% seen once. There are many counts of this clonotype.

The chain employs TRBV7-3 and TRBJ2-3, with TRBD1 matching 8 bases. The receptor was isolated from a human donor with aplastic anemia. The sample was sorted CD4+, CD8+, or CD8+CD57+ T cells (not recorded which) from PBMCs. Written as DNA, the CDR3 is TGTGCCAGCAGCCTCCGACAGGGGACGGCAGATACGCAGTATTTT. It encodes CASSLRQGTADTQYF.